These T cell receptor beta chains were read from a single sample in a study of blood T cell dynamics during melanoma immunotherapy. TCRdb's copy holds only in-frame clones and misses some; the assay was immunoSEQ multiplex PCR. The data hold about 14,000 clones, with about nine tenths observed a single time. The sequences come from blood, collected from a patient treated with checkpoint blockade. Receptors were obtained from a human donor with melanoma. CDR3s include the opening cysteine and the closing phenylalanine or tryptophan. The D gene is left open where the match is weak. Not every row has a clone size; where given, it reads once, few, many or a size class.

j_call: TRBJ2-5
d_call: TRBD2
clone_size: -
v_call: TRBV6-6
cdr3_length: 16
cdr3_aa: CASSSPTSGGGETQYF
cdr3_nt: TGTGCCAGCAGTTCGCCGACTAGCGGGGGTGGGGAGACCCAGTACTTC

j_call: TRBJ1-6
d_call: -
clone_size: -
v_call: TRBV27
cdr3_length: 12
cdr3_aa: CASSLINSPLHF
cdr3_nt: TGTGCCAGCAGTTTAATCAATTCACCCCTCCACTTT

j_call: TRBJ1-5
d_call: -
clone_size: -
v_call: TRBV2
cdr3_length: 15
cdr3_aa: CASSQEVYSNQPQHF
cdr3_nt: TGTGCCAGCAGCCAGGAGGTTTATAGCAATCAGCCCCAGCATTTT

j_call: TRBJ2-5
d_call: TRBD2
clone_size: -
v_call: TRBV5-3
cdr3_length: 16
cdr3_aa: CARSAGLAGNEETQYF
cdr3_nt: TGTGCCAGAAGCGCTGGACTAGCGGGCAACGAAGAGACCCAGTACTTC

j_call: TRBJ2-1
d_call: -
clone_size: -
v_call: TRBV2
cdr3_length: 15
cdr3_aa: CASMGDRDADNEQFF
cdr3_nt: TGTGCCAGCATGGGGGACCGGGACGCTGACAATGAGCAGTTCTTC

j_call: TRBJ2-1
d_call: TRBD2
clone_size: -
v_call: TRBV4-1
cdr3_length: 17
cdr3_aa: CASSQGQTSGGVNEQFF
cdr3_nt: TGCGCCAGCAGCCAGGGTCAGACTAGCGGGGGGGTCAATGAGCAGTTCTTC

j_call: TRBJ2-7
d_call: -
clone_size: -
v_call: TRBV6-1
cdr3_length: 14
cdr3_aa: CASSEGLPPYEQYF
cdr3_nt: TGTGCCAGCAGTGAAGGGCTCCCACCCTACGAGCAGTACTTC

j_call: TRBJ2-3
d_call: -
clone_size: -
v_call: TRBV5-1
cdr3_length: 16
cdr3_aa: CASSLDGTPGTDTQYF
cdr3_nt: TGCGCCAGCAGCTTGGACGGGACTCCTGGCACAGATACGCAGTATTTT

j_call: TRBJ2-1
d_call: TRBD1
clone_size: -
v_call: TRBV7-9
cdr3_length: 15
cdr3_aa: CASSADRGIGNEQFF
cdr3_nt: TGTGCCAGCAGCGCGGACAGGGGGATTGGTAATGAGCAGTTCTTC

j_call: TRBJ1-2
d_call: -
clone_size: -
v_call: TRBV5-8
cdr3_length: 14
cdr3_aa: CASSLGAVTYGYTF
cdr3_nt: TGTGCCAGCAGCTTGGGTGCGGTGACCTATGGCTACACCTTC

j_call: TRBJ1-1
d_call: TRBD1
clone_size: once
v_call: TRBV5-1
cdr3_length: 15
cdr3_aa: CASSFTGGEGTEAFF
cdr3_nt: TGCGCCAGCAGCTTCACAGGGGGCGAAGGCACTGAAGCTTTCTTT

j_call: TRBJ1-1
d_call: TRBD1
clone_size: few
v_call: TRBV7-2
cdr3_length: 16
cdr3_aa: CASSSSRDRGFTEAFF
cdr3_nt: TGTGCCAGCAGCTCCTCCCGGGACAGGGGTTTCACTGAAGCTTTCTTT

j_call: TRBJ1-3
d_call: -
clone_size: -
v_call: TRBV5-1
cdr3_length: 14
cdr3_aa: CASSPGQSGNTIYF
cdr3_nt: TGCGCCAGCAGCCCTGGACAGTCCGGAAACACCATATATTTT

j_call: TRBJ2-1
d_call: TRBD1
clone_size: -
v_call: TRBV5-6
cdr3_length: 18
cdr3_aa: CASSFRDRGRLMTNEQFF
cdr3_nt: TGTGCCAGCAGCTTCCGGGACAGGGGGCGTCTGATGACGAATGAGCAGTTCTTC

j_call: TRBJ1-5
d_call: -
clone_size: -
v_call: TRBV19
cdr3_length: 16
cdr3_aa: CASSTSGRVTNQPQHF
cdr3_nt: TGTGCCAGTAGTACCTCGGGGAGGGTAACAAATCAGCCCCAGCATTTT

j_call: TRBJ2-2
d_call: TRBD2
clone_size: -
v_call: TRBV10-3
cdr3_length: 19
cdr3_aa: CAIRITSGLAGDGTGELFF
cdr3_nt: TGTGCCATCAGAATAACCTCGGGACTAGCGGGGGATGGCACCGGGGAGCTGTTTTTT

j_call: TRBJ2-7
d_call: TRBD1
clone_size: -
v_call: TRBV6-6
cdr3_length: 14
cdr3_aa: CASSYGDRGREQYF
cdr3_nt: TGTGCCAGCAGTTACGGGGACAGGGGACGCGAGCAGTACTTC

j_call: TRBJ2-3
d_call: -
clone_size: -
v_call: TRBV7-6
cdr3_length: 15
cdr3_aa: CASRQSAGARDTQYF
cdr3_nt: TGTGCCAGCCGCCAGAGCGCAGGGGCAAGAGATACGCAGTATTTT

j_call: TRBJ2-7
d_call: TRBD2
clone_size: -
v_call: TRBV19
cdr3_length: 15
cdr3_aa: CASSIGTSGRYEQYF
cdr3_nt: TGTGCCAGTAGTATAGGCACTAGCGGCCGCTACGAGCAGTACTTC

j_call: TRBJ1-2
d_call: TRBD1
clone_size: -
v_call: TRBV6-5
cdr3_length: 14
cdr3_aa: CASSYSATGEGYTF
cdr3_nt: TGTGCCAGCAGTTACTCGGCGACAGGGGAAGGCTACACCTTC

j_call: TRBJ2-3
d_call: TRBD2
clone_size: -
v_call: TRBV6-4
cdr3_length: 14
cdr3_aa: CATLGLAGPHTQYF
cdr3_nt: TGTGCCACCCTAGGACTAGCGGGGCCACATACGCAGTATTTT

j_call: TRBJ2-1
d_call: TRBD2
clone_size: -
v_call: TRBV7-9
cdr3_length: 15
cdr3_aa: CASMRSGGLGNEQFF
cdr3_nt: TGTGCCAGTATGAGAAGCGGGGGGTTAGGGAATGAGCAGTTCTTC

j_call: TRBJ1-5
d_call: -
clone_size: -
v_call: TRBV19
cdr3_length: 15
cdr3_aa: CASSIRGTLNQPQHF
cdr3_nt: TGTGCCAGTAGTATCCGGGGGACACTGAATCAGCCCCAGCATTTT

j_call: TRBJ2-6
d_call: -
clone_size: -
v_call: TRBV15
cdr3_length: 15
cdr3_aa: CATSRDQGGANVLTF
cdr3_nt: TGTGCCACCAGCAGAGACCAGGGGGGGGCCAACGTCCTGACTTTC

j_call: TRBJ2-1
d_call: TRBD1
clone_size: once
v_call: TRBV6-1
cdr3_length: 14
cdr3_aa: CASSTGTVYNEQFF
cdr3_nt: TGTGCCAGCAGTACCGGGACAGTGTACAATGAGCAGTTCTTC

j_call: TRBJ2-5
d_call: -
clone_size: once
v_call: TRBV7-9
cdr3_length: 16
cdr3_aa: CASSLPEGAGVKTQYF
cdr3_nt: TGTGCCAGCAGCTTACCGGAGGGGGCGGGGGTGAAGACCCAGTACTTC

j_call: TRBJ1-6
d_call: TRBD1
clone_size: -
v_call: TRBV2
cdr3_length: 13
cdr3_aa: CASSEGGGQFLHF
cdr3_nt: TGTGCCAGCAGTGAAGGGGGGGGACAGTTCCTCCACTTT

j_call: TRBJ2-3
d_call: -
clone_size: -
v_call: TRBV21-1
cdr3_length: 17
cdr3_aa: CASSRPPLLDRAHTQYF
cdr3_nt: TGTGCCAGCAGCAGACCTCCCCTACTGGACAGGGCCCATACGCAGTATTTT

j_call: TRBJ2-5
d_call: -
clone_size: -
v_call: TRBV19
cdr3_length: 13
cdr3_aa: CASSQGPGETQYF
cdr3_nt: TGTGCCAGTAGTCAAGGGCCGGGAGAGACCCAGTACTTC

j_call: TRBJ2-3
d_call: -
clone_size: few
v_call: TRBV5-1
cdr3_length: 15
cdr3_aa: CASSLGGKRTDTQYF
cdr3_nt: TGCGCCAGCAGCTTGGGGGGGAAACGCACAGATACGCAGTATTTT

j_call: TRBJ2-3
d_call: -
clone_size: few
v_call: TRBV6-6
cdr3_length: 16
cdr3_aa: CASSYTPLSSTDTQYF
cdr3_nt: TGTGCCAGCAGTTACACCCCCTTATCTAGCACAGATACGCAGTATTTT

j_call: TRBJ2-1
d_call: -
clone_size: -
v_call: TRBV5-1
cdr3_length: 12
cdr3_aa: CASSRGANEQFF
cdr3_nt: TGCGCCAGCAGCCGTGGGGCCAATGAGCAGTTCTTC

j_call: TRBJ1-4
d_call: -
clone_size: -
v_call: TRBV6-6
cdr3_length: 14
cdr3_aa: CASTAAGIEEKLFF
cdr3_nt: TGTGCCAGCACCGCGGCGGGGATAGAGGAAAAACTGTTTTTT

j_call: TRBJ2-1
d_call: -
clone_size: -
v_call: TRBV6-1
cdr3_length: 12
cdr3_aa: CASRLRENEQFF
cdr3_nt: TGTGCCAGCAGACTCAGGGAAAATGAGCAGTTCTTC

j_call: TRBJ2-2
d_call: -
clone_size: -
v_call: TRBV5-3
cdr3_length: 13
cdr3_aa: CARSQDWGGELFF
cdr3_nt: TGTGCCAGAAGCCAGGACTGGGGCGGGGAGCTGTTTTTT

j_call: TRBJ1-1
d_call: TRBD1
clone_size: -
v_call: TRBV11-2
cdr3_length: 16
cdr3_aa: CASSLAGQGRGTEAFF
cdr3_nt: TGTGCCAGCAGCTTAGCGGGACAGGGGAGGGGCACTGAAGCTTTCTTT

j_call: TRBJ1-1
d_call: -
clone_size: -
v_call: TRBV7-2
cdr3_length: 14
cdr3_aa: CASSLVARNTEAFF
cdr3_nt: TGTGCCAGCAGCTTAGTAGCCCGAAACACTGAAGCTTTCTTT